The 19 T cell receptor beta chains presented below share a single source sample, sequenced in a study of CD8 T cells in ankylosing spondylitis (dated by TCRdb to 2016 to 2017). The library was made by 5' RACE. Sequenced on an Illumina HiSeq 2500. In TCRdb, the public reads were trimmed at Q25 with fastp and aligned with MiXCR, with productive beta chains retained. A single entry per CDR3 protein holds the most common genes and DNA from its merged rows. The sample table contains approximately 140,000 distinct CDR3 sequences; only one count was recorded for 7% to 10% of them. In total, the top ten clones hold about 7.1% of the sample. Specimen: synovial fluid, either unsorted or a sorted T cell fraction (not recorded which). The receptors come from a male donor with ankylosing spondylitis.

This clonotype was counted between two and nine times. The junction departs from the called germline gene at one end, perhaps through a read error. The V and J genes are TRBV6-5 and TRBJ2-5, with D unresolved. Germline loops: CDR1 MNHEY, CDR2 SVGAGI. The CDR3 runs 16 residues. In DNA, the CDR3 is TGTGCCAGCAGTTATGGGCCACGACCACCCCAAGGGACCCAGTACTTC. Translated, it gives CASSYGPRPPQGTQYF.

The V call is TRBV28, the J call TRBJ1-1; D is possibly TRBD1 (6 bases). Between the trimmed V and J ends, which lost 5 bases and 4 bases, there was a span of 17 bases. CDR3 length: 15 residues. The germline V gene encodes CDR1 MDHEN and CDR2 SYDVKM. This CDR3 is CASSTEQGQGTEAFF. The CDR3 DNA is TGTGCCAGCAGTACCGAACAGGGCCAGGGCACTGAAGCTTTCTTT.

This clonotype was seen many times. V and J are TRBV5-1 and TRBJ1-1; maybe TRBD1 (5 bases). The CDR3 runs 14 residues. V was cut by 0 bases and J by 7 bases, with 13 bases left in between. CDR1 is SGHRS, CDR2 YFSETQ, per germline. The CDR3 bases are TGCGCCAGCAGCTTGGCCCCAGGGAGAGGTGAAGCTTTCTTT. It encodes CASSLAPGRGEAFF.

CDR3 nucleotides: TGTGCCAGCAGCGCGTCCGGGACAGTAACCGGGGAGCTGTTTTTT. Its protein product is CASSASGTVTGELFF. The chain joins TRBV9 to TRBJ2-2, with 7 bases identical to TRBD1. V dropped 3 bases and J dropped 5; count of bases not matched to a gene: 7. Per germline, CDR1 SGDLS and CDR2 YYNGEE. This CDR3 region has 15 residues.

J is TRBJ1-4 and V is TRBV19; perhaps TRBD1 as D (6 bases). This CDR3 region has 13 residues. Germline V gene sequence: CDR1 LNHDA, CDR2 SQIVND (reference sequence). The V end was cut by 10 bases, the J end by 8 bases, with 17 bases between. CDR3 DNA: TGTGCCACTTCGGACAGATGGGCGGAAAAACTGTTTTTT. The encoded protein is CATSDRWAEKLFF. Full variable domain (rest looked up from reference TRBV19 and TRBJ1-4): DGGITQSPKYLFRKEGQNVTLSCEQNLNHDAMYWYRQDPGQGLRLIYYSQIVNDFQKGDIAEGYSVSREKKESFPLTVTSAQKNPTAFYLCATSDRWAEKLFFGSGTQLSVL.

This clonotype was seen many times. This chain links TRBV7-2 with TRBJ1-5; 7 bases are shared with TRBD1. V lost 4 bases and J lost 8; bases outside the gene matches: 8. This CDR3 has 14 amino acids. Germline CDR1 reads SGHTA; CDR2 reads FQGNSA. CDR3 in amino acids: CASSYNRGWEPQHF. DNA of the CDR3: TGTGCCAGCAGCTACAACAGGGGCTGGGAGCCCCAGCATTTT.

The table lists this clonotype with a few counts. The rearrangement links TRBV5-1 to TRBJ2-7; TRBD1 matches 7 bases. Germline V CDR1 and CDR2: SGHRS, YFSETQ. The CDR3 consists of 14 residues. Germline trimming cut 5 bases from V and 3 bases from J; bases unmatched to any gene: 8. CDR3 sequence: CASRPLTGLYEQYF. The DNA of the CDR3 is TGCGCCAGCAGGCCTCTGACAGGGCTCTACGAGCAGTACTTC.

This clonotype has a count of ten or more. This chain links TRBV28 with TRBJ2-7; D unresolved. V was clipped by 6 bases and J by 3 bases, with 15 bases between them. The CDR3 totals 14 residues. Germline CDR1 and CDR2: MDHEN and SYDVKM. As DNA, the CDR3 is TGTGCCAGCAGCCTCTCACCCCAAAACTACGAGCAGTACTTC. Its translation: CASSLSPQNYEQYF. The whole variable domain, remainder taken from reference TRBV28 and TRBJ2-7, is DVKVTQSSRYLVKRTGEKVFLECVQDMDHENMFWYRQDPGLGLRLIYFSYDVKMKEKGDIPEGYSVSREKKERFSLILESASTNQTSMYLCASSLSPQNYEQYFGPGTRLTVT.

This clonotype was recorded at least ten times. CDR3 DNA sequence: TGTGCCAGCAGCTCATTCTCCTACGAGCAGTACTTC. Protein sequence: CASSSFSYEQYF. This sequence joins TRBV5-6 and TRBJ2-7; D uncertain. Looked up from germline, CDR1 is SGHDT and CDR2 is YYEEEE. This CDR3 has 12 amino acids. The V end lost 3 bases, the J end lost 0 bases, and 4 bases lay between the germline ends.

This clonotype was seen many times. The chain combines TRBV9 with TRBJ2-1; TRBD2 agrees at 8 bases. CDR3 length: 15 residues. The trim removed 2 bases at V and 7 bases at J, leaving 8 bases unmatched. Germline CDR1 SGDLS, CDR2 YYNGEE. CDR3 coding DNA: TGTGCCAGCAGCGTGAGCGGGAGTGAAGTTAATGAGCAGTTCTTC. Protein: CASSVSGSEVNEQFF. Full variable domain (rest looked up from reference TRBV9 and TRBJ2-1): DSGVTQTPKHLITATGQRVTLRCSPRSGDLSVYWYQQSLDQGLQFLIQYYNGEERAKGNILERFSAQQFPDLHSELNLSSLELGDSALYFCASSVSGSEVNEQFFGPGTRLTVL.

This clonotype turned up a few times. The V gene is TRBV6-1, the J gene TRBJ2-5, with TRBD1 matching over 7 bases. Trimming removed 6 bases from V and 5 bases from J; junction bases left unmatched: 9. Germline V gene data show CDR1 as MNHNS and CDR2 as SASEGT. The CDR3 is made up of 14 amino acids. CDR3 sequence reads: CASREGQQLETQYF. The CDR3 DNA reads TGTGCCAGCAGAGAGGGACAGCAACTGGAGACCCAGTACTTC.

In its sample, this clonotype was seen a few times. This chain links TRBV20-1 with TRBJ2-2, with TRBD1 matching over 7 bases. CDR1 is DFQATT and CDR2 is SNEGSKA in the germline V gene (reference sequence). This CDR3 spans 13 amino acids. After removal of 5 bases from V and 5 bases from J, the junction contained 5 bases not matched to a gene. CDR3 sequence (DNA): TGCAGTGCTCAGACAGGGTATACCGGGGAGCTGTTTTTT. Translating gives CSAQTGYTGELFF.

The chain couples TRBV4-1 to TRBJ2-7, with D unresolved. The CDR3 extends over 13 amino acids. V dropped 0 bases and J dropped 5 bases, with 8 bases sitting between them. The germline CDR1 and CDR2 sequences are MGHRA and YSYEKL. The CDR3 spells CASSQDGRNEQYF. The DNA of the CDR3 is TGCGCCAGCAGCCAAGATGGGCGGAACGAGCAGTACTTC.

This clonotype has a count of ten or more. This sequence joins TRBV6-2 or TRBV6-3 and TRBJ1-1; D possibly corresponds to TRBD1 (5 bases). The CDR3 loop spans 14 amino acids. Trimming removed 7 bases at V and 6 bases at J, with 18 bases between. CDR1 MNHEY and CDR2 SVGEGT come from the germline V gene. CDR3 sequence: CASTTAGVSAEAFF. Written as DNA, the CDR3 is TGTGCCAGCACCACTGCGGGGGTCTCCGCTGAAGCTTTCTTT.

Ten or more counts support this clonotype. The chain recombines TRBV2 with TRBJ2-3, with 9 positions matching TRBD2. The ends lost 5 bases at V and 4 bases at J; junction bases unmatched: 10. This CDR3 contains 16 residues. Looked up from germline, CDR1 is SNHLY and CDR2 is FYNNEI. The CDR3 DNA reads as TGTGCCAGCAGTCTAATTAGCGGGGGTGTGTCAGATACGCAGTATTTT. It codes for CASSLISGGVSDTQYF.

There are many counts of this clonotype. The V gene is TRBV4-2, the J gene TRBJ2-7; D unresolved. Per germline, CDR1 LGHNA and CDR2 YNFKEQ. With 0 bases removed from V and 2 bases from J, the gap between germline ends came to 14 bases. This CDR3 is 16 amino acids long. The CDR3 loop reads CASSQESRSATYEQYF. In DNA, the CDR3 is TGTGCCAGCAGCCAAGAGAGTAGGTCAGCCACCTACGAGCAGTACTTC.

This clonotype has more than one count but fewer than ten. The V gene is TRBV2, the J gene TRBJ2-7, with no clear D. With 4 bases removed from V and 4 bases from J, the gap between germline ends came to 11 bases. Germline CDR1 SNHLY, CDR2 FYNNEI. CDR3 length: 13 residues. This CDR3 reads CASSVSVNYEQYF. The CDR3 coding sequence is TGTGCCAGCAGTGTTAGTGTTAATTACGAGCAGTACTTC.

This clonotype was seen at least ten times. The junction departs from the called germline gene at one end, perhaps through a read error. J is TRBJ2-3 and V is TRBV7-3; 9 positions match TRBD2. This CDR3 spans 15 amino acids. The germline CDR1 and CDR2 sequences are SGHTA and FQGTGA. This CDR3 reads CASSPRLAGPNTQYF. The DNA for the CDR3 is TGTGCCAGCAGTCCCCGCCTAGCGGGACCCAATACTCAGTATTTT. Full variable domain (remainder filled in from reference TRBV7-3 and TRBJ2-3): GAGVSQTPSNKVTEKGKYVELRCDPISGHTALYWYRQSLGQGPEFLIYFQGTGAADDSGLPNDRFFAVRPEGSVSTLKIQRTERGDSAVYLCASSPRLAGPNTQYFGPGTRLTVL.

This clonotype was counted at least ten times. V and J are TRBV27 and TRBJ2-1; TRBD2 matches at 7 bases. The CDR3 spans 16 residues. The germline V gene encodes CDR1 MNHEY and CDR2 SMNVEV (reference sequence). V dropped 5 bases and J dropped 4; count of bases not matched to a gene: 11. CDR3 coding DNA: TGTGCCAGCAGTACATTTATTGGCGGGAGTTACAATGAGCAGTTCTTC. As protein: CASSTFIGGSYNEQFF.